The 28 T cell receptor beta chains below come from one sample, sequenced in a study of OX40 agonist ivuxolimab in advanced cancers. Here immunoSEQ multiplex PCR was the method, and the copy in TCRdb shows in-frame clones only, minus some. The table has 65,000 to 80,000 clones, approximately 90% seen once. The specimen comprised CD4+ or CD8+ T cells sorted from blood, sampled in a trial of the OX40 agonist ivuxolimab. The source is an adult with an advanced solid tumor such as melanoma, head and neck, liver or kidney cancer.

The J gene is TRBJ2-2, the V gene TRBV19, with unresolved D. This CDR3 comprises 13 residues. Deletions cut 7 bases from V and 5 bases from J, with 11 bases between. Germline V gene data show CDR1 as LNHDA and CDR2 as SQIVND (reference sequence). In DNA form, the CDR3 reads TGTGCCAGTACCAGTGTAAGGACCGGGGAGCTGTTTTTT. The encoded protein is CASTSVRTGELFF.

The chain has TRBV9 and TRBJ2-7, with TRBD2 identical over 13 bases. The CDR3 is 16 residues long. The germline CDR1 and CDR2 sequences are SGDLS and YYNGEE. The trim removed 0 bases at V and 3 bases at J, leaving 3 bases unmatched. The CDR3 region is CASSVGLAGGFYEQYF. The CDR3 DNA sequence: TGTGCCAGCAGCGTAGGACTAGCGGGAGGCTTCTACGAGCAGTACTTC. Looking up the rest from reference TRBV9 and TRBJ2-7 gives the full variable domain: DSGVTQTPKHLITATGQRVTLRCSPRSGDLSVYWYQQSLDQGLQFLIQYYNGEERAKGNILERFSAQQFPDLHSELNLSSLELGDSALYFCASSVGLAGGFYEQYFGPGTRLTVT.

The chain has TRBV7-9 and TRBJ2-7; D gene uncertain. Germline CDR1 and CDR2: SEHNR and FQNEAQ (reference sequence). CDR3 length equals 14 residues. V gave up 1 base and J gave up 0 bases, with 7 bases separating them. The CDR3 sequence: CASSLGTSSYEQYF. CDR3 coding DNA: TGTGCCAGCAGCTTAGGGACGAGCTCCTACGAGCAGTACTTC.

This clone was recorded only once. V and J are TRBV4-3 and TRBJ1-1; TRBD1 might be the D (6 bases). The CDR3 runs to 16 residues. V lost 0 bases and J lost 4, with 15 bases in between. Germline V lookup: CDR1 LGHNA, CDR2 YSLEER. In DNA, the CDR3 is TGCGCCAGCAGCCAAGATGAGGGGGTTGGAGGCACTGAAGCTTTCTTT. It encodes CASSQDEGVGGTEAFF.

The chain uses TRBV5-1 and TRBJ1-1; D remains ambiguous. Looked up from germline, CDR1 is SGHRS and CDR2 is YFSETQ. The V end lost 1 base, the J end lost 1 base, and 8 bases lay between the germline ends. CDR3 length: 14 amino acids. The CDR3 spells CASSLSGTNTEAFF. The CDR3 region has the DNA TGCGCCAGCAGCTTGTCGGGAACGAACACTGAAGCTTTCTTT.

The V and J genes are TRBV9 and TRBJ2-1, with D possibly matching TRBD2 (6 bases). The length of the CDR3 is 16 residues. Trimming shortened V by 3 bases and J by 1 base, and 14 bases separated the two germline ends. The germline V gene encodes CDR1 SGDLS and CDR2 YYNGEE. The CDR3 nucleotides read TGTGCCAGCAGCGCGGGACTCTTGAGGTCCTACAATGAGCAGTTCTTC. It encodes CASSAGLLRSYNEQFF.

The chain links TRBV5-8 to TRBJ2-5, with TRBD2 identical over 7 bases. The germline V gene encodes CDR1 SGHTS and CDR2 YDEGEE. V shed 0 bases and J 3 bases; nucleotides not matched to a gene: 5. The CDR3 length is 15 residues. CDR3 in amino acids: CASSLASGGKETQYF. The CDR3 nucleotides are TGTGCCAGCAGCTTGGCCTCGGGAGGAAAAGAGACCCAGTACTTC.

A single count supports this clone. The J gene is TRBJ1-1, the V gene TRBV6-5; 7 bases map to TRBD1. V dropped 6 bases and J dropped 9; count of bases not matched to a gene: 13. The V gene's germline CDR1 is MNHEY and CDR2 SVGAGI. CDR3 length equals 14 residues. In nucleotides, the CDR3 is TGTGCCAGCAGCGAGGGACAGATTACCGTCCAAGCTTTCTTT. Protein product: CASSEGQITVQAFF.

The chain links TRBV6-5 to TRBJ2-3, with TRBD1 matching 7 bases. CDR1 and CDR2 from the germline V gene are MNHEY and SVGAGI. V dropped 6 bases and J dropped 1; count of bases not matched to a gene: 4. The CDR3 runs to 14 residues. The CDR3 nucleotides are TGTGCCAGCAGCAACAGGGGCCGCACAGATACGCAGTATTTT. Its protein is CASSNRGRTDTQYF.

In its sample, this clone was seen once. V usage is TRBV18 and J usage is TRBJ2-7; TRBD2 might be the D (6 bases). The germline V gene encodes CDR1 KGHSH and CDR2 LQKENI. The CDR3 length is 13 residues. V gave up 5 bases and J gave up 3 bases, with 11 bases separating them. CDR3 in DNA: TGTGCCAGCTCAGGGGGGAACAGCTACGAGCAGTACTTC. As protein: CASSGGNSYEQYF.

This rearrangement joins TRBV9 to TRBJ1-1; the D gene is possibly TRBD1 (6 bases). Trimming took off 4 bases at V and 0 bases at J, with 13 bases between the two ends. The CDR3 contains 15 residues. Germline V gene sequence: CDR1 SGDLS, CDR2 YYNGEE. The CDR3 is CASSPRDTLNTEAFF. The CDR3 DNA is TGTGCCAGCAGCCCCCGGGACACCCTGAACACTGAAGCTTTCTTT.

The V and J genes are TRBV18 and TRBJ2-7, with 9 bases that match TRBD1. Trimming removed 4 bases from V and 4 bases from J; junction bases left unmatched: 5. Germline assignment: CDR1 KGHSH and CDR2 LQKENI. CDR3 size: 14 residues. The CDR3 sequence: CASSHRQGVYEQYF. CDR3 nucleotide sequence: TGTGCCAGCTCACACAGACAGGGGGTGTACGAGCAGTACTTC.

In this sample, this clone turned up once. The rearrangement joins TRBV12-2 to TRBJ2-1. TRBV12-2 is described as a pseudogene. This CDR3 is built from 18 residues. CDR3 in DNA: TGTGCAAGTCGCTTAGCATCGGACGACCGTCACTCCTACAATGAGCAGTTCTTC. Its protein product is CASRLASDDRHSYNEQFF.

In its sample, this clone was seen once. The CDR3 sequence: CASRGREGTNQPQHF. CDR3 bases: TGTGCCAGTAGAGGCAGGGAAGGCACTAATCAGCCCCAGCATTTT. The chain is built from TRBV19 and TRBJ1-5; maybe TRBD1 (5 bases). The ends were cut back, 6 bases at V and 4 bases at J, with 16 bases in the middle. CDR1 is LNHDA and CDR2 is SQIVND in the germline V gene (reference sequence). This CDR3 spans 15 amino acids.

The chain combines TRBV14 with TRBJ2-1; 8 bases map to TRBD2. CDR3 length: 17 residues. Germline-derived CDR1 and CDR2 are SGHDN and FVKESK. V shed 4 bases, J shed 8 bases, and the junction held 16 bases outside the gene matches. The CDR3 region has the DNA TGTGCCAGCAGCCCGCCGACCGGGACTAGGTTAGTCGATGAGCAGTTCTTC. Protein product: CASSPPTGTRLVDEQFF.

The rearrangement joins TRBV9 to TRBJ2-7, with TRBD2 identical over 11 bases. Trimming removed 0 bases from V and 5 bases from J; junction bases left unmatched: 7. The CDR3 length is 16 residues. Germline V gives CDR1 SGDLS, CDR2 YYNGEE. In DNA form, the CDR3 reads TGTGCCAGCAGCGTAGGCCTACTAGCGGGAGCGGACGAGCAGTACTTC. This codes for CASSVGLLAGADEQYF.

The genes are TRBV27 and TRBJ1-6; D is possibly TRBD1 (5 bases). Germline assignment: CDR1 MNHEY and CDR2 SMNVEV (reference sequence). Trimming shortened V by 7 bases and J by 7 bases, and 14 bases separated the two germline ends. The CDR3 loop spans 14 amino acids. This chain's CDR3 is CASTEHRSNSPLHF. CDR3 sequence (DNA): TGTGCCAGCACAGAACACAGGAGCAATTCACCCCTCCACTTT.

The chain is built from TRBV30 and TRBJ2-7, with TRBD1 identical over 7 bases. V shed 5 bases and J 4 bases; nucleotides not matched to a gene: 2. The V gene's germline CDR1 is GTSNPN and CDR2 SVGIG (reference sequence). The CDR3 covers 11 residues. Written as DNA, the CDR3 is TGTGCCTGGTCGACAGGGTACGAGCAGTACTTC. This translates into CAWSTGYEQYF.

As concerns this clone: The junction does not match germline at one end; this may be a read error. The V call is TRBV10-3, the J call TRBJ1-4; 8 bases match TRBD1. The germline gives CDR1 ENHRY, CDR2 SYGVKD. The CDR3 runs 14 residues. The CDR3 DNA is TGTGCCAGCACCGGGGACAGGAGCCCTGAAAAACTGTCTTTT. Protein sequence: CASTGDRSPEKLSF.

The chain combines TRBV5-4 with TRBJ2-7; 12 bases align to TRBD2. This CDR3 comprises 14 residues. The germline gives CDR1 SGHNT, CDR2 YYREEE (reference sequence). After removal of 3 bases from V and 6 bases from J, the junction contained 4 bases not matched to a gene. CDR3 in amino acids: CASSSTSGRGEQYF. The CDR3 DNA reads as TGTGCCAGCAGCTCGACTAGCGGGAGAGGCGAGCAGTACTTC.

The V gene is TRBV7-2, the J gene TRBJ1-2, with TRBD1 as a possible D gene (6 bases). The V gene's germline CDR1 is SGHTA and CDR2 FQGNSA. This CDR3 contains 15 residues. V was trimmed by 5 bases and J by 4 bases, leaving 17 bases between them. CDR3 amino acids: CASSHQPRQAYGYTF. The CDR3 nucleotides are TGTGCCAGCAGCCATCAACCCCGACAGGCCTATGGCTACACCTTC.

This sequence joins TRBV30 and TRBJ2-2; the match to TRBD2 covers 11 bases. The CDR3 loop spans 12 amino acids. Germline V lookup: CDR1 GTSNPN, CDR2 SVGIG (reference sequence). The CDR3: CSTGTSGGELFF. Written as DNA, the CDR3 is TGTAGTACCGGGACTAGCGGTGGGGAGCTGTTTTTT. Complete variable domain (other parts from reference TRBV30 and TRBJ2-2): SQTIHQWPATLVQPVGSPLSLECTVEGTSNPNLYWYRQAAGRGLQLLFYSVGIGQISSEVPQNLSASRPQDRQFILSSKKLLLSDSGFYLCSTGTSGGELFFGEGSRLTVL.

J is TRBJ2-7 and V is TRBV7-2; 7 bases fit TRBD2. The CDR3 runs to 14 residues. The J segment lost 2 bases and the V segment lost 2 bases, leaving 3 bases of the junction unmatched. Germline V gives CDR1 SGHTA, CDR2 FQGNSA. The DNA for the CDR3 is TGTGCCAGCAGCTTAAGCGGGACGGCCTACGAGCAGTACTTC. It is translated as CASSLSGTAYEQYF.

The V and J genes are TRBV5-6 and TRBJ2-3, with D possibly TRBD1 on 5 matching bases. This CDR3 is built from 13 residues. The V and J ends lost 5 bases and 1 base respectively, with 8 bases between them. CDR1 and CDR2 from the germline V gene are SGHDT and YYEEEE. The CDR3 reads CASRQVRTDTQYF. The CDR3 DNA reads as TGTGCCAGCAGACAGGTCCGCACAGATACGCAGTATTTT.

The chain employs TRBV6-5 and TRBJ2-1, with 9 positions matching TRBD1. V was clipped by 10 bases and J by 8 bases; unmatched bases: 15. From germline, CDR1 is MNHEY and CDR2 SVGAGI. The CDR3 runs 15 residues. The CDR3 reads CAIQRKGTGTHEQFF. DNA for the CDR3: TGTGCCATACAAAGAAAGGGGACAGGGACCCATGAGCAGTTCTTC.

V gene TRBV18 combines with J gene TRBJ2-3, with 13 bases that match TRBD2. CDR3 length: 15 amino acids. Germline values: CDR1 KGHSH, CDR2 LQKENI. Trimming at V came to 5 bases and at J to 4 bases, leaving 3 bases not matched to a gene. CDR3 protein: CASSSGLAGADTQYF. DNA of the CDR3: TGTGCCAGCTCATCTGGACTAGCGGGAGCAGATACGCAGTATTTT.

The V and J genes are TRBV18 and TRBJ1-5, with a possible D match to TRBD1 (5 bases). The CDR3 covers 15 residues. Trimming removed 2 bases at V and 4 bases at J, with 12 bases between. Germline lookup yields CDR1 KGHSH and CDR2 LQKENI. Here the CDR3 reads CASSPLGQGNQPQHF. The CDR3, as DNA: TGTGCCAGCTCACCATTAGGGCAGGGAAATCAGCCCCAGCATTTT.

The V call is TRBV27, the J call TRBJ2-5, with 9 bases identical to TRBD1. The DNA matches TRBJ2-7 better at its end, which makes the J call doubtful. The CDR3 has 16 residues. In germline, CDR1 is MNHEY, CDR2 SMNVEV (reference sequence). CDR3 residues: CASSPRTGAISYEQYF. In DNA form, the CDR3 reads TGTGCCAGCAGTCCCCGGACAGGGGCGATCTCCTACGAGCAGTACTTC.